The next 3 T cell receptor beta chains were all read from a single sample in a study of siplizumab effects on memory and regulatory T cells. This table comes from immunoSEQ multiplex PCR, and its TCRdb copy is limited to in-frame clones, with some not included. The sample lists more than 95,000 clones; about 94% were seen once. Material: Tregs sorted from blood. The receptors here all came from a human donor in good health.

CDR3 in DNA: TGTGCCAGCAGCTTATCCGGAAACACCATATATTTT. Its protein is CASSLSGNTIYF. The rearrangement uses TRBV7-6 and TRBJ1-3, with unresolved D. The V end was cut by 2 bases, the J end by 4 bases, with 3 bases between. Per germline, CDR1 SGHVS and CDR2 FNYEAQ. The CDR3 length is 12 residues.

The rearrangement uses TRBV5-1 and TRBJ1-2, with no clear D. V dropped 7 bases and J dropped 4 bases, with 14 bases sitting between them. CDR1 is SGHRS, CDR2 YFSETQ, per germline. This CDR3 is 13 amino acids long. The CDR3 DNA reads as TGCGCCAGCTCCACCGGAGATCTCTATGGCTACACCTTC. Translation: CASSTGDLYGYTF.

V is TRBV7-2 and J is TRBJ1-2; D is unclear. The CDR3 covers 15 residues. Trimming left V 5 bases short and J 4 bases short, with 17 bases between. From germline, CDR1 is SGHTA and CDR2 FQGNSA. The CDR3 bases are TGTGCCAGCAGCCCCCGGGAGGTTCCTTTCTATGGCTACACCTTC. Its translation is CASSPREVPFYGYTF.